The text below deals with one TCR beta chain. The antigen is not known. This entry belongs to a study of cytomegalovirus exposure and HLA in healthy donors. Broader study findings: In a later analysis, a genetic analysis reported fewer productive-TCR N-insertions in an Asian-associated ancestry cluster than the cohort average. DRB1 showed the most TCR associations and HLA-C the fewest in a later analysis, as rates varied by HLA locus.

Trimming took off 3 bases at V and 3 bases at J, with 8 bases between the two ends. This CDR3 is 13 amino acids long. CDR1 and CDR2 from the germline V gene are SEHNR and FQNEAQ (reference sequence). Primers included in the PCR were 60 Vbeta and 13 Jbeta primers. Libraries were prepared by immunoSEQ multiplex PCR; TCRdb keeps only in-frame clonotypes and omits some of them. This sample yields over 200,000 clones, of which about 89% are seen a single time; 1% belongs to the top ten. The specimen was PBMCs. The source is a young woman in good health and CMV-seronegative. V usage is TRBV7-9 and J usage is TRBJ1-2, with a weak D call TRBD1 (5 bases). CDR3 region: CASSFGTDYGYTF. For the CDR3, the DNA is TGTGCCAGCAGCTTCGGGACTGACTATGGCTACACCTTC. Supplemented by reference TRBV7-9 and TRBJ1-2, the full variable domain reads DTGVSQNPRHKITKRGQNVTFRCDPISEHNRLYWYRQTLGQGPEFLTYFQNEAQLEKSRLLSDRFSAERPKGSFSTLEIQRTEQGDSAMYLCASSFGTDYGYTFGSGTRLTVV.